This T cell receptor (beta chain) was sequenced in a study of shared clonotypes between healthy human individuals. TCRdb's table, derived via immunoSEQ multiplex PCR, lists solely in-frame clones and lacks some. The table lists 2 million to 2.5 million clones, under 97% of them singletons, with about 0.13% in the top ten. This clonotype was sampled from a young man in good health. The sample taken for sequencing was naive CD4+ T cells sorted from blood. The subset: CD45RA+ positively selected.

CDR3 nucleotides: TGTGCCATCAGTGTCTCAGGGGATCGCTACGAGCAGTACTTC. This translates into CAISVSGDRYEQYF. The rearrangement uses TRBV10-3 and TRBJ2-7; weak D call: TRBD1 (6 bases). Germline CDR1 reads ENHRY; CDR2 reads SYGVKD. The CDR3 runs to 14 residues. V was cut by 4 bases and J by 3 bases, with 13 bases left in between.